Sequencing of this T cell receptor (beta chain) was carried out in a study of T cells in localized non-small cell lung cancer. General observations from the study: Uninvolved adjacent lung had the highest recorded T cell clonality, with tumor below it.

With regard to this clone: Its antigen is unknown.

The protocol was immunoSEQ multiplex PCR, while the TCRdb copy is restricted to in-frame clones and leaves out a portion. Here the sample spans some 1,300 clones, 24% being singletons. The CDR3 contains 13 residues. The V end was cut by 4 bases, the J end by 6 bases, with 16 bases between. CDR1 and CDR2 (germline): SQVTM, ANQGSEA. The sequence was collected from a male donor aged 60 or over with stage I lung adenocarcinoma. The sample here was lung tumor tissue, taken before any cancer treatment. The chain recombines TRBV29-1 with TRBJ2-7; D may be TRBD2 (6 bases). CDR3 nucleotides: TGCAGCGTTGCCGGGGGAGGATTCGGCGAGCAGTACTTC. This sequence encodes CSVAGGGFGEQYF.